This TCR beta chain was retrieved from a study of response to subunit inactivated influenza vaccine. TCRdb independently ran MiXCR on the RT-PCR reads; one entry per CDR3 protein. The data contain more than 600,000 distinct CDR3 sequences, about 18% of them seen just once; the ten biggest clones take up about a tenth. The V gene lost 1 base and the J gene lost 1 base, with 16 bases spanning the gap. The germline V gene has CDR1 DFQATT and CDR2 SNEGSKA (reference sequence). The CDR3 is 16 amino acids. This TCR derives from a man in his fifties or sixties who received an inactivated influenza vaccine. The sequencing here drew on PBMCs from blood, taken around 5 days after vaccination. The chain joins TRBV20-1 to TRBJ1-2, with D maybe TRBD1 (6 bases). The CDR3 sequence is CSARVGQSLINYGYTF. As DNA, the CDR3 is TGCAGTGCTAGAGTTGGACAGTCCCTGATTAACTATGGCTACACCTTC.